A single sample is the source of the 16 T cell receptor beta chains below, sequenced in a study of identical twins. From the 5' RACE reads, TCRdb called clonotypes with MiXCR, one entry per CDR3 protein. The data hold approximately 500,000 distinct CDR3 sequences, with approximately 25% observed a single time. These records were also assigned to another study, of T cells expressing NK-cell markers.

The specimen sequenced was CD4+ T cells sorted from blood. These receptors came from a woman aged 18-35 years in good health.

The sample holds a few counts of this clonotype. The chain has TRBV20-1 and TRBJ2-4, with D uncertain. V lost 5 bases and J 0 bases, leaving 8 bases between the germline ends. This CDR3 is 13 amino acids long. CDR1 is DFQATT, CDR2 SNEGSKA, per germline (reference sequence). The CDR3 region has the DNA TGCAGTGCTTTTAGTCAAGCCAAAAACATTCAGTACTTC. Its protein is CSAFSQAKNIQYF.

This clonotype was detected ten times or more. The rearrangement uses TRBV7-9 and TRBJ2-1, with unresolved D. This CDR3 has 14 residues. V was clipped by 5 bases and J by 1 base, with 9 bases between them. Per the germline V gene, CDR1 is SEHNR and CDR2 is FQNEAQ (reference sequence). The CDR3 sequence is CASSPLRSYNEQFF. As DNA, the CDR3 is TGTGCCAGCAGCCCGCTCAGGTCCTACAATGAGCAGTTCTTC. The full variable domain, rest sourced from reference TRBV7-9 and TRBJ2-1, is DTGVSQNPRHKITKRGQNVTFRCDPISEHNRLYWYRQTLGQGPEFLTYFQNEAQLEKSRLLSDRFSAERPKGSFSTLEIQRTEQGDSAMYLCASSPLRSYNEQFFGPGTRLTVL.

This clonotype was observed a few times. CDR3 DNA sequence: TGCGCCAGCAGCCTTCGGGGGGGCCTCGACGAGCAGTACTTC. It yields the protein CASSLRGGLDEQYF. The V and J genes are TRBV5-1 and TRBJ2-7, with 8 bases lining up with TRBD2. CDR1 SGHRS and CDR2 YFSETQ come from the germline V gene. Trimming at V came to 4 bases and at J to 5 bases, leaving 8 bases not matched to a gene. The CDR3 spans 14 residues. The full variable domain, with the rest looked up from reference TRBV5-1 and TRBJ2-7, is KAGVTQTPRYLIKTRGQQVTLSCSPISGHRSVSWYQQTPGQGLQFLFEYFSETQRNKGNFPGRFSGRQFSNSRSEMNVSTLELGDSALYLCASSLRGGLDEQYFGPGTRLTVT.

This clonotype has just a few counts. This chain links TRBV7-2 with TRBJ1-3; D is unresolved. Germline CDR1 is SGHTA and CDR2 is FQGNSA. The CDR3 runs 13 residues. The V end lost 4 bases, the J end lost 2 bases, and 6 bases lay between the germline ends. DNA for the CDR3: TGTGCCAGCAGCTCTGACACTGGAAACACCATATATTTT. This sequence encodes CASSSDTGNTIYF.

This clonotype was seen once. The CDR3 region is CSVLGQGRTEAFF. CDR3 nucleotide sequence: TGCAGCGTTTTGGGACAGGGGAGGACTGAAGCTTTCTTT. J is TRBJ1-1 and V is TRBV20-1, with 10 bases that match TRBD1. The V gene's germline CDR1 is DFQATT and CDR2 SNEGSKA (reference sequence). The CDR3 sequence is 13 residues long.

This clonotype has only a few counts. This chain connects TRBV5-1 to TRBJ2-3; D possibly corresponds to TRBD2 (6 bases). The V end was cut by 4 bases, the J end by 4 bases, with 10 bases between. From germline, CDR1 is SGHRS and CDR2 YFSETQ. CDR3 length: 13 amino acids. The CDR3 nucleotides read TGCGCCAGCAGCCTAGGGACTTCAGATACGCAGTATTTT. This encodes CASSLGTSDTQYF.

To note about this clonotype: A much larger clone lies a single base off, so this may be a read error. The chain is built from TRBV7-6 and TRBJ2-1, with D unresolved. Germline CDR1 reads SGHVS; CDR2 reads FNYEAQ. There are 11 residues in the CDR3. Trimming pared 4 bases from V and 6 bases from J, leaving 4 bases between. The CDR3, as DNA: TGTGCCAGCAGCTCTAGCAATGAGCAGTTCTTC. This sequence encodes CASSSSNEQFF. Full variable domain (outside the CDR3, taken from reference TRBV7-6 and TRBJ2-1): GAGVSQSPRYKVTKRGQDVALRCDPISGHVSLYWYRQALGQGPEFLTYFNYEAQQDKSGLPNDRFSAERPEGSISTLTIQRTEQRDSAMYRCASSSSNEQFFGPGTRLTVL.

The genes are TRBV12-5 and TRBJ2-1; 8 bases line up with TRBD2. CDR1 is LGHNT, CDR2 FRNRAP, per germline. This CDR3 has 16 amino acids. V gave up 2 bases and J gave up 6 bases; unmatched junction bases: 9. In DNA, the CDR3 is TGTGCTAGTGGTTTGACCACAAGACTAGCGCGCAATGAGCAGTTCTTC. Its protein product is CASGLTTRLARNEQFF.

The V call is TRBV9, the J call TRBJ1-2, with D possibly TRBD1 on 5 matching bases. V was clipped by 3 bases and J by 4 bases, with 16 bases between them. Germline CDR1 reads SGDLS; CDR2 reads YYNGEE. This CDR3 has 15 residues. The CDR3 spells CASSAGPKLLYGYTF. The CDR3 nucleotides read TGTGCCAGCAGCGCGGGACCGAAGCTCCTCTATGGCTACACCTTC.

V is TRBV27 and J is TRBJ2-3, with TRBD1 identical over 9 bases. CDR1 and CDR2 from the germline V gene are MNHEY and SMNVEV (reference sequence). V dropped 5 bases and J dropped 3; count of bases not matched to a gene: 6. The CDR3 spans 15 residues. CDR3 in amino acids: CASSTLGQGTDTQYF. The DNA of the CDR3 is TGTGCCAGCAGTACCCTTGGACAGGGGACAGATACGCAGTATTTT.

V is TRBV7-9 and J is TRBJ1-6; 7 nucleotides agree with TRBD1. The CDR3 consists of 14 residues. With V trimmed by 5 bases and J by 8 bases, 6 bases remained unmatched. Germline CDR1 and CDR2: SEHNR and FQNEAQ (reference sequence). The CDR3 DNA follows: TGTGCCAGCAGCCCACAGGGGCGGTATTCACCCCTCCACTTT. This encodes CASSPQGRYSPLHF.

This chain links TRBV11-3 with TRBJ2-2; D is perhaps TRBD1 (6 bases). The CDR3 runs 15 residues. Germline V lookup: CDR1 SGHNT, CDR2 YENEEA. Deletions cut 5 bases from V and 4 bases from J, with 14 bases between. The CDR3 DNA is TGTGCCAGCAGCCGGCAGGGGCCTAGCACCGGGGAGCTGTTTTTT. This translates into CASSRQGPSTGELFF.

With respect to this clonotype: The junction departs from germline at one end; a sequencing error may be responsible. The rearrangement links TRBV9 to TRBJ2-2; 10 positions match TRBD2. The CDR3 consists of 15 residues. Germline V gives CDR1 SGDLS, CDR2 YYNGEE. The CDR3 DNA is TGTACCAGCAGCCCCCGGACTAGCGGTGGCTGGGAGCTGTTTTTT. This codes for CTSSPRTSGGWELFF.

V is TRBV5-1 and J is TRBJ2-3; no firm D call. Per the germline V gene, CDR1 is SGHRS and CDR2 is YFSETQ. Trimming removed 7 bases from V and 4 bases from J, with 7 bases in between. This CDR3 comprises 11 residues. The CDR3 sequence is CASAKSDTQYF. In DNA form, the CDR3 reads TGCGCCAGCGCAAAGTCAGATACGCAGTATTTT. Combining the CDR3 with reference TRBV5-1 and TRBJ2-3 gives the whole variable domain KAGVTQTPRYLIKTRGQQVTLSCSPISGHRSVSWYQQTPGQGLQFLFEYFSETQRNKGNFPGRFSGRQFSNSRSEMNVSTLELGDSALYLCASAKSDTQYFGPGTRLTVL.

This clonotype turned up a few times. The chain joins TRBV12-3 or TRBV12-4 to TRBJ2-7; D is undetermined. The CDR3 is 12 residues long. Trimming stripped 8 bases from V and 2 bases from J, with 10 bases between. The CDR3 loop is CASAKGPYEQYF. CDR3 DNA: TGTGCCAGCGCTAAAGGGCCCTACGAGCAGTACTTC.

V gene TRBV4-1 combines with J gene TRBJ1-1; D is perhaps TRBD1 (5 bases). The length of the CDR3 is 14 residues. V shed 1 base and J shed 4 bases, with 10 bases lying between them. The germline V gene has CDR1 MGHRA and CDR2 YSYEKL. CDR3 region: CASSQVGGITEAFF. The CDR3 nucleotides are TGCGCCAGCAGCCAAGTTGGGGGTATCACTGAAGCTTTCTTT.